Listed below are T cell receptor beta chains from one sample, sequenced in a study of regulatory T cells in long-lasting Graves disease. Each CDR3 protein gets one entry after TCRdb re-called the multiplex PCR reads with MiXCR. The top ten clones hold approximately 11% of a sample with 400,000 to 500,000 distinct CDR3 sequences, roughly 15% of them seen once. This sample was shared with a second study, whose subject was T cells in Graves' hyperthyroidism and ophthalmopathy.

The source material was peripheral blood mononuclear cells (PBMCs), sampled at new diagnosis, from a patient treated with antithyroid drugs. The receptors here all came from a woman aged 25 to 39 with Graves disease. Both conserved end residues are trimmed from each CDR3. The order of the fields is J gene, V gene, CDR3 protein.

j_call: TRBJ2-1
v_call: TRBV5-1
cdr3_aa: ASSPGPQWGNEQF

j_call: TRBJ2-7
v_call: TRBV6-9
cdr3_aa: ASSYSAKKNEQY

j_call: TRBJ2-7
v_call: TRBV7-6
cdr3_aa: ASSLSGNHYEQY

j_call: TRBJ2-3
v_call: TRBV10-2
cdr3_aa: ASSELLAGTTDTQY

j_call: TRBJ2-1
v_call: TRBV7-2
cdr3_aa: ASSPQIGRDYNEQF

j_call: TRBJ2-7
v_call: TRBV11-2
cdr3_aa: AIGRGLGYYEQY

j_call: TRBJ2-2
v_call: TRBV28
cdr3_aa: ASSSRTGENTGELF

j_call: TRBJ2-2
v_call: TRBV3-1
cdr3_aa: ASSQELLTGQTGELF

j_call: TRBJ1-2
v_call: TRBV19
cdr3_aa: ASSTERDSQGYGYT

j_call: TRBJ2-2
v_call: TRBV20-1
cdr3_aa: SASSWRENTGELF